The T cell receptor beta chain under discussion was sequenced for a study of blood T cells in healthy people across ages. CDR1 is DFQATT, CDR2 SNEGSKA, per germline (reference sequence). The junction had 7 bases not matched to a gene; V was cut back by 5 bases and J by 0 bases. The CDR3 loop spans 16 amino acids. A J-beta primer mix and a sample-barcoded 5' primer were used in a second PCR of roughly 6 to 11 cycles. Each cDNA molecule received a tag from a template-switch adaptor that had 12 random nucleotides. MiXCR, run by TCRdb on the 5' RACE reads, gives a single entry per CDR3 protein. The repertoire holds about 670,000 distinct CDR3 sequences, with about 50% as singletons.

J is TRBJ1-4 and V is TRBV20-1, with TRBD1 matching 9 bases. This clonotype was sampled from a woman of 80 years or more in good health. The material sequenced was blood. The CDR3 DNA is TGCAGTGCTCCCCGTGGACAGGGGACAACTAATGAAAAACTGTTTTTT. Amino acids: CSAPRGQGTTNEKLFF.